The 27 T cell receptor beta chains below come from one sample, sequenced in a study of monozygotic twins with inflammatory bowel disease. TCRdb reprocessed the 5' RACE reads and stores each CDR3 protein as one record, lacking DNA. The sample holds 300,000 to 350,000 distinct CDR3 sequences. Input material: blood. The receptor set was obtained from a human donor with ulcerative colitis or Crohn's disease, or a healthy co-twin of an affected twin (not recorded which).

The chain combines TRBV2 with TRBJ2-2. In germline, CDR1 is SNHLY, CDR2 FYNNEI. The CDR3 is 15 amino acids. CDR3 amino acids: CASLRSETNTGELFF. The whole variable domain, remainder taken from reference TRBV2 and TRBJ2-2, is EPEVTQTPSHQVTQMGQEVILRCVPISNHLYFYWYRQILGQKVEFLVSFYNNEISEKSEIFDDQFSVERPDGSNFTLKIRSTKLEDSAMYFCASLRSETNTGELFFGEGSRLTVL.

CDR3 sequence: CATSDDRSNEQFF. This chain joins TRBV24-1 and TRBJ2-1; TCRdb's assignment of TRBD1 cannot be checked, as there is no DNA. CDR1 is KGHDR, CDR2 SFDVKD, per germline. The CDR3 loop spans 13 amino acids.

The chain combines TRBV2 with TRBJ1-2; TCRdb gives TRBD1 as the D gene, but with no DNA this cannot be confirmed. In germline, CDR1 is SNHLY, CDR2 FYNNEI. The CDR3 totals 16 residues. The CDR3 spells CASSELRDARPSGYTF. Supplemented by reference TRBV2 and TRBJ1-2, the full variable domain reads EPEVTQTPSHQVTQMGQEVILRCVPISNHLYFYWYRQILGQKVEFLVSFYNNEISEKSEIFDDQFSVERPDGSNFTLKIRSTKLEDSAMYFCASSELRDARPSGYTFGSGTRLTVV.

The chain uses TRBV28 and TRBJ1-1. Germline V CDR1 and CDR2: MDHEN, SYDVKM. The CDR3 is made up of 11 amino acids. The CDR3 here is CASSPNTEAFF.

V gene TRBV29-1 combines with J gene TRBJ2-7. The germline V gene encodes CDR1 SQVTM and CDR2 ANQGSEA. The length of the CDR3 is 11 residues. CDR3 in amino acids: CSVGTLAEQYF.

The CDR3 reads CASSIRLAGAGTGELFF. V is TRBV11-1 and J is TRBJ2-2; checking the TCRdb D call of TRBD2 is not possible without DNA. The CDR3 is made up of 17 amino acids. CDR1 is SGHAT, CDR2 FQDESV, per germline (reference sequence).

The chain links TRBV5-1 to TRBJ2-2. CDR3 length: 15 amino acids. The germline V gene has CDR1 SGHRS and CDR2 YFSETQ. CDR3 loop: CASSTTGSNTGELFF.

The V and J genes are TRBV12-3 or TRBV12-4 and TRBJ1-4; with no DNA, the TCRdb D assignment of TRBD1 cannot be verified. There are 14 residues in the CDR3. CDR3 residues: CASSLGDRDEKLFF.

This sequence joins TRBV19 and TRBJ1-2; lacking DNA, the TRBD1 call made by TCRdb goes unchecked. Germline CDR1 is LNHDA and CDR2 is SQIVND (reference sequence). This CDR3 contains 13 residues. The CDR3 protein is CASSTTGNYGYTF.

CDR3 protein: CSVGGLDTGELFF. The genes are TRBV20-1 and TRBJ2-2; TCRdb reports TRBD1, a call that lacks DNA to check it against. CDR1 and CDR2 from the germline V gene are DFQATT and SNEGSKA (reference sequence). The CDR3 sequence is 13 residues long.

This chain uses TRBV12-3 or TRBV12-4 with TRBJ2-7; no DNA is available, so the TRBD2 call from TCRdb remains unchecked. This CDR3 spans 15 amino acids. The CDR3 here is CASSLLGLAAYEQYF.

The chain is built from TRBV27 and TRBJ2-5; the TCRdb D gene call, TRBD1, has no DNA to confirm it. The CDR3 has 13 residues. The germline gives CDR1 MNHEY, CDR2 SMNVEV (reference sequence). CDR3 region: CASSFWGGETQYF.

The chain is built from TRBV12-3 or TRBV12-4 and TRBJ1-1; TCRdb's D call, TRBD1, is unchecked because there is no DNA. This CDR3 has 13 amino acids. The CDR3 is CASSPGQRTEAFF.

The gene calls are TRBV20-1 and TRBJ2-7. Germline V gives CDR1 DFQATT, CDR2 SNEGSKA (reference sequence). The CDR3 contains 14 residues. CDR3 in amino acids: CSARDLGVTYEQYF.

This chain uses TRBV5-1 with TRBJ2-1; TCRdb selects TRBD1, and the lack of DNA leaves this call unchecked. Per the germline V gene, CDR1 is SGHRS and CDR2 is YFSETQ. The CDR3 has 13 residues. The CDR3: CASRRQGANEQFF.

The rearrangement links TRBV7-2 to TRBJ1-3. Germline CDR1 and CDR2: SGHTA and FQGNSA. CDR3 length: 16 amino acids. The CDR3 protein is CASSIGLQAQRNTIYF.

The V and J genes are TRBV3-1 and TRBJ2-7; TCRdb proposes TRBD1, but this gene call is untestable without DNA. Germline values: CDR1 LGHDT, CDR2 YNNKEL (reference sequence). CDR3 length equals 14 residues. CDR3 protein: CASSQEGARYEQYF.

J is TRBJ2-7 and V is TRBV5-1; TCRdb returns TRBD1, unconfirmable since there is no DNA. CDR3 length: 15 amino acids. Looked up from germline, CDR1 is SGHRS and CDR2 is YFSETQ. The chain's CDR3 is CASSSQGLRAYEQYF.

V and J are TRBV7-8 and TRBJ2-5; checking the TCRdb D call of TRBD2 is not possible without DNA. The germline V gene has CDR1 SGHVS and CDR2 FQNEAQ. There are 15 residues in the CDR3. The CDR3 here is CASSRTRAGGETQYF.

The chain joins TRBV28 to TRBJ2-2; TCRdb picks TRBD1, but there is no DNA to check that call. The CDR3 extends over 15 amino acids. Germline V gives CDR1 MDHEN, CDR2 SYDVKM. CDR3 sequence reads: CASSRDRGWGGELFF.

The chain uses TRBV20-1 and TRBJ2-2; the TCRdb D gene call, TRBD2, has no DNA to confirm it. In germline, CDR1 is DFQATT, CDR2 SNEGSKA (reference sequence). The CDR3 covers 15 residues. The CDR3 protein is CSANTRLAGAGELFF.

The chain carries TRBV20-1 and TRBJ1-1. Looked up from germline, CDR1 is DFQATT and CDR2 is SNEGSKA (reference sequence). The CDR3 is 14 residues long. CDR3 protein: CSAKDVALTTEAFF.

This chain connects TRBV30 to TRBJ2-6; TCRdb lists TRBD1, though no DNA is available to test this call. CDR3 size: 16 residues. Germline-derived CDR1 and CDR2 are GTSNPN and SVGIG (reference sequence). CDR3: CAWSGTGEAGANVLTF.

The chain's CDR3 is CASKGSALDGYGFYGYTF. The chain carries TRBV27 and TRBJ1-2; no DNA is available, so the TRBD1 call from TCRdb remains unchecked. Germline CDR1 MNHEY, CDR2 SMNVEV (reference sequence). The length of the CDR3 is 18 residues.

V and J are TRBV12-3 or TRBV12-4 and TRBJ2-7; the TCRdb call, TRBD1, lacks DNA for checking. The CDR3 totals 13 residues. Here the CDR3 reads CASAQGESYEQYF.

The V and J genes are TRBV25-1 and TRBJ2-5; TCRdb returns TRBD2, unconfirmable since there is no DNA. The CDR3 runs 16 residues. Germline values: CDR1 MGHDK, CDR2 SYGVNS. CDR3 amino acids: CASSVRGSGVQETQYF.

The rearrangement joins TRBV15 to TRBJ1-4; TCRdb calls TRBD1, which cannot be checked without DNA. Germline CDR1 reads LNHNV; CDR2 reads YYDKDF (reference sequence). This CDR3 is 16 amino acids long. This CDR3 reads CATSRDRGQANEKLFF. Based on the CDR3 plus reference TRBV15 and TRBJ1-4, the full variable domain is DAMVIQNPRYQVTQFGKPVTLSCSQTLNHNVMYWYQQKSSQAPKLLFHYYDKDFNNEADTPDNFQSRRPNTSFCFLDIRSPGLGDTAMYLCATSRDRGQANEKLFFGSGTQLSVL.